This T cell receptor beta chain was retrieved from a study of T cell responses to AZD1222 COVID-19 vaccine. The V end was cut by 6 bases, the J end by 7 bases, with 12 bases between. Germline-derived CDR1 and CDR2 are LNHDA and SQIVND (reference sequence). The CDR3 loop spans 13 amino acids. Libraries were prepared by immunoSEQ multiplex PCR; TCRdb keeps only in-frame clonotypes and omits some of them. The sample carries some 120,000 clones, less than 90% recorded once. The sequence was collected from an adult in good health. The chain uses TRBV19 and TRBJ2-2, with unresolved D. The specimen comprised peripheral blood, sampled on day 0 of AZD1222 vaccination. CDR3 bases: TGTGCCAGTAGGGTACTCGAACACGGGGAGCTGTTTTTT. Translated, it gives CASRVLEHGELFF.